Below, 22 T cell receptor beta chains from the same sample are listed, as sequenced in a study of blood T cell repertoires in COVID-19. The protocol was immunoSEQ multiplex PCR, while the TCRdb copy is restricted to in-frame clones and leaves out a portion. Counted here are fewer than 250,000 clones, 80% to 90% occurring once; the ten biggest clones make up under 0.9%. The sample comprised peripheral blood. These receptor sequences come from a man aged 40-49 years with acute or convalescent COVID-19.

V is TRBV6-5 and J is TRBJ1-5; no clear D. V dropped 4 bases and J dropped 3 bases, with 13 bases sitting between them. This CDR3 region has 15 residues. Germline values: CDR1 MNHEY, CDR2 SVGAGI. CDR3 amino acids: CASSSEGPFNQPQHF. The CDR3, as DNA: TGTGCCAGCAGTTCGGAGGGCCCCTTCAATCAGCCCCAGCATTTT.

The chain combines TRBV27 with TRBJ1-1, with D possibly TRBD1 on 6 matching bases. This CDR3 region has 19 residues. Germline values: CDR1 MNHEY, CDR2 SMNVEV (reference sequence). V was pared by 6 bases and J by 5 bases, with 31 bases between. The CDR3: CASSLSGGALRVSKTEAFF. CDR3 DNA sequence: TGTGCCAGCAGCCTTTCTGGGGGGGCTTTAAGGGTTTCGAAGACTGAAGCTTTCTTT.

This rearrangement joins TRBV7-2 to TRBJ1-1, with a weak D call TRBD1 (6 bases). This CDR3 has 14 residues. The germline CDR1 and CDR2 sequences are SGHTA and FQGNSA. V was shortened by 5 bases and J by 4 bases, with 14 bases between the two germline ends. The CDR3 spells CASSQYRVATEAFF. The CDR3 nucleotides read TGTGCCAGCAGCCAATACAGGGTTGCCACTGAAGCTTTCTTT.

The chain's CDR3 is CASSQSLPNYGYTF. The CDR3 DNA follows: TGTGCCAGCAGCCAATCTCTCCCTAACTATGGCTACACCTTC. The V and J genes are TRBV3-1 (or the pseudogene TRBV3-2) and TRBJ1-2; D is unclear. In germline, CDR1 is LGHDT, CDR2 YNNKEL (reference sequence). CDR3 size: 14 residues. The V end was cut by 2 bases, the J end by 0 bases, with 7 bases between.

This chain connects TRBV19 to TRBJ2-1, with D tentatively TRBD2 (5 bases). The germline V gene has CDR1 LNHDA and CDR2 SQIVND (reference sequence). The CDR3 runs to 15 residues. V was pared by 5 bases and J by 8 bases, with 19 bases between. CDR3 DNA sequence: TGTGCCAGTAGTTCCCAACCCCGGGGTCAAGATGAGCAGTTCTTC. This codes for CASSSQPRGQDEQFF.

The CDR3 DNA is TGCGCCAGCAGCTCGGGACACTTGAACACTGAAGCTTTCTTT. It encodes CASSSGHLNTEAFF. V usage is TRBV5-1 and J usage is TRBJ1-1, with TRBD1 as a possible D gene (6 bases). The CDR3 extends over 14 amino acids. Deletions cut 3 bases from V and 0 bases from J, with 9 bases between. Germline V gene sequence: CDR1 SGHRS, CDR2 YFSETQ.

V is TRBV30 and J is TRBJ2-2; 8 bases align to TRBD2. CDR1 is GTSNPN, CDR2 SVGIG, per germline (reference sequence). The CDR3 covers 15 residues. Unmatched junction bases numbered 8, after V lost 4 bases and J lost 4 bases. CDR3 in amino acids: CAWNGGGRGTGELFF. The DNA of the CDR3 is TGTGCCTGGAACGGCGGGGGGCGAGGCACCGGGGAGCTGTTTTTT.

This clone was detected only a few times. DNA of the CDR3: TGTGCCAGCAGTGAAGCGCCGGGTTGGTCGGGGGGGAAATACTATGGCTACACCTTC. Amino acids: CASSEAPGWSGGKYYGYTF. This chain links TRBV6-1 with TRBJ1-2; tentative D call: TRBD1 (5 bases). The CDR3 totals 19 residues. Trimming left V 0 bases short and J 3 bases short, with 23 bases between. CDR1 is MNHNS, CDR2 SASEGT, per germline.

The chain is built from TRBV6-6 and TRBJ2-1, with TRBD2 matching over 7 bases. Germline trimming cut 6 bases from V and 0 bases from J; bases unmatched to any gene: 14. There are 18 residues in the CDR3. Germline assignment: CDR1 MNHNY and CDR2 SVGAGI (reference sequence). The CDR3: CASSRRASGVSSYNEQFF. The CDR3 nucleotides are TGTGCCAGCAGCCGACGGGCTAGCGGAGTAAGCTCCTACAATGAGCAGTTCTTC.

Only one count was recorded for this clone. CDR3 DNA: TGTGCCAGCAGCCCTACCTTCGGACAGGGCCATTATGGCTACACCTTC. It codes for CASSPTFGQGHYGYTF. The gene calls are TRBV6-2 or TRBV6-3 and TRBJ1-2, with 8 bases lining up with TRBD1. This CDR3 comprises 16 residues. Germline V gene data show CDR1 as MNHEY and CDR2 as SVGEGT. The V gene end was trimmed by 6 bases and the J gene end by 5 bases; junction bases not matched to a gene: 14.

This clone was seen a few times. V usage is TRBV19 and J usage is TRBJ2-2; TRBD1 aligns across 8 bases. The CDR3 is 15 residues long. V trimming: 7 bases; J trimming: 3 bases; junction bases outside the gene matches: 7. Looked up from germline, CDR1 is LNHDA and CDR2 is SQIVND (reference sequence). In DNA, the CDR3 is TGTGCCAGTATTAAGGACAGGGTGTACACCGGGGAGCTGTTTTTT. This translates into CASIKDRVYTGELFF.

The V and J genes are TRBV19 and TRBJ1-5; 9 bases are a match to TRBD1. CDR1 is LNHDA, CDR2 SQIVND, per germline (reference sequence). The V segment lost 2 bases and the J segment 4 bases; nucleotides outside the gene matches: 3. The CDR3 spans 15 residues. The chain's CDR3 is CASSIMGQGNQPQHF. The CDR3 DNA sequence: TGTGCCAGTAGTATAATGGGACAGGGTAATCAGCCCCAGCATTTT.

V and J are TRBV19 and TRBJ2-5; TRBD2 matches at 10 bases. This CDR3 comprises 17 residues. V lost 1 base and J lost 4; bases outside the gene matches: 9. In germline, CDR1 is LNHDA, CDR2 SQIVND (reference sequence). For the CDR3, the DNA is TGTGCCAGTAGTATAGCCCCTAGCGGGAGCGGGCGAGAGACCCAGTACTTC. This gives the protein CASSIAPSGSGRETQYF.

This clone was found once. The CDR3 loop is CASSSGLAGGFVETQYF. CDR3 DNA: TGTGCCAGCAGCTCGGGACTAGCGGGAGGATTTGTAGAGACCCAGTACTTC. This rearrangement joins TRBV5-6 to TRBJ2-5, with 15 bases matching TRBD2. Losses at the gene ends were 3 bases for V and 4 bases for J; bases not matched to a gene: 7. The germline V gene encodes CDR1 SGHDT and CDR2 YYEEEE. The CDR3 runs to 17 residues. The full variable domain, rest sourced from reference TRBV5-6 and TRBJ2-5, is DAGVTQSPTHLIKTRGQQVTLRCSPKSGHDTVSWYQQALGQGPQFIFQYYEEEERQRGNFPDRFSGHQFPNYSSELNVNALLLGDSALYLCASSSGLAGGFVETQYFGPGTRLLVL.

The gene calls are TRBV6-6 and TRBJ1-2; the match to TRBD1 covers 7 bases. CDR3 length: 15 amino acids. Germline V gives CDR1 MNHNY, CDR2 SVGAGI (reference sequence). Trimming took 0 bases from V and 5 from J; bases not matched to a gene: 6. CDR3 nucleotides: TGTGCCAGCAGTTACTCCTCGGCAGGGGGGTATGGCTACACCTTC. Its translation: CASSYSSAGGYGYTF.

V gene TRBV15 combines with J gene TRBJ1-6; D ambiguous. The CDR3 runs to 15 residues. The V and J ends lost 4 bases and 0 bases respectively, with 7 bases between them. Germline V lookup: CDR1 LNHNV, CDR2 YYDKDF (reference sequence). Written as DNA, the CDR3 is TGTGCCACCAGCACACAGAGCTCCTATAATTCACCCCTCCACTTT. Translated: CATSTQSSYNSPLHF.

This clone was counted a single time. The V call is TRBV27, the J call TRBJ2-3; 9 bases map to TRBD1. V lost 3 bases to trimming and J lost 9 bases; unmatched junction nucleotides: 16. The CDR3 sequence is 17 residues long. The germline gives CDR1 MNHEY, CDR2 SMNVEV (reference sequence). The CDR3 sequence is CASSLPPGTGRGITQYF. In DNA, the CDR3 is TGTGCCAGCAGTTTGCCACCCGGGACAGGGAGGGGGATAACGCAGTATTTT.

V and J are TRBV2 and TRBJ1-4; 7 bases align to TRBD1. CDR1 SNHLY and CDR2 FYNNEI come from the germline V gene. Unmatched junction bases numbered 16, after V lost 6 bases and J lost 6 bases. The CDR3 contains 17 residues. The CDR3 coding sequence is TGTGCCAGCAGCAATTCTCGTCAGGGGGTGAGAGATGAAAAACTGTTTTTT. Its protein is CASSNSRQGVRDEKLFF.

The rearrangement links TRBV27 to TRBJ2-5; maybe TRBD2 (5 bases). The CDR3 extends over 13 amino acids. Per germline, CDR1 MNHEY and CDR2 SMNVEV (reference sequence). V lost 8 bases to trimming and J lost 7 bases, with 17 bases between them. In nucleotides, the CDR3 is TGTGCCAGCGGTACTAGTCGGTATGGGACCCAGTACTTC. Translation: CASGTSRYGTQYF.

The chain uses TRBV28 and TRBJ1-5; perhaps TRBD1 as D (5 bases). The germline V gene encodes CDR1 MDHEN and CDR2 SYDVKM. V shed 5 bases and J shed 1 base, with 12 bases lying between them. CDR3 size: 15 residues. The CDR3 is CASSPQGLSNQPQHF. Here the CDR3 DNA reads TGTGCCAGCAGTCCGCAGGGCTTAAGCAATCAGCCCCAGCATTTT.

In its sample, this clone was seen once. The chain links TRBV7-2 to TRBJ2-1; 7 bases match TRBD1. This CDR3 comprises 16 residues. Germline V gene lookup returns CDR1 SGHTA and CDR2 FQGNSA. Trimming took 5 bases from V and 6 from J; bases not matched to a gene: 13. The CDR3 sequence is CASSTGTVGLANEQFF. DNA for the CDR3: TGTGCCAGCAGCACCGGGACAGTAGGTCTGGCCAATGAGCAGTTCTTC.

V usage is TRBV30 and J usage is TRBJ1-1; D is uncertain. Germline V gene lookup returns CDR1 GTSNPN and CDR2 SVGIG (reference sequence). V gave up 4 bases and J gave up 0 bases, with 6 bases separating them. The CDR3 sequence is 12 residues long. The CDR3 nucleotides read TGTGCCTGGAATAGTTTGAACACTGAAGCTTTCTTT. Translated, it gives CAWNSLNTEAFF. The entire variable domain, with the rest obtained from reference TRBV30 and TRBJ1-1, is as follows: SQTIHQWPATLVQPVGSPLSLECTVEGTSNPNLYWYRQAAGRGLQLLFYSVGIGQISSEVPQNLSASRPQDRQFILSSKKLLLSDSGFYLCAWNSLNTEAFFGQGTRLTVV.